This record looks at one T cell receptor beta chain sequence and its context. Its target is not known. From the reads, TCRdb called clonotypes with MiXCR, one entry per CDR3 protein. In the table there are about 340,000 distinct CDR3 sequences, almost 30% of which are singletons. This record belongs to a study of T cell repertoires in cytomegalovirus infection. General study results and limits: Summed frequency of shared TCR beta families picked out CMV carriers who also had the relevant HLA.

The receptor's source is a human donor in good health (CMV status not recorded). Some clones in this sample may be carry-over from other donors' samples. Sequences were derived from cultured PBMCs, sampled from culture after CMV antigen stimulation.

CDR3 residues: CASGGDSLKANTEAFF. The CDR3 nucleotides are TGTGCCAGCGGAGGGGACAGCCTGAAGGCGAACACTGAAGCTTTCTTT. The gene calls are TRBV11-3 and TRBJ1-1, with 7 bases identical to TRBD1. The CDR3 runs to 16 residues. J was trimmed by 1 base and V by 8 bases; bases with no gene match: 13. Germline V gene lookup returns CDR1 SGHNT and CDR2 YENEEA.